Given below is one T cell receptor (beta chain) in context. This sample is part of a study of blood T cell repertoires in COVID-19. Everyone who took part was roughly 18 to 89 years old, and they came from about 23 US areas. Method: immunoSEQ multiplex PCR; TCRdb's copy keeps in-frame clones and lacks some. The sample has 310,000 or so clones; 87% are singletons. This TCR came from a woman aged 18 to 35 who had recovered from COVID-19. Sequenced: PBMCs or T cells enriched from blood (not recorded which).

The CDR3 loop reads CASSLLGTGSFEQYF. The CDR3 bases are TGTGCCAGCAGCCTTCTCGGGACAGGTTCTTTCGAGCAGTACTTC. The chain recombines TRBV5-6 with TRBJ2-7; TRBD1 agrees at 8 bases. Germline CDR1 reads SGHDT; CDR2 reads YYEEEE. The CDR3 extends over 15 amino acids. V lost 4 bases and J lost 6; bases outside the gene matches: 12.